The 9 T cell receptor beta chains below were found in one sample sequenced in a study of T-cell reconstitution after alpha-beta-depleted transplantation in children. Unique molecular identifiers tagged the TCRbeta library. MiXCR was run by TCRdb on the PCR reads, yielding one entry per CDR3 protein. The data show about 870,000 distinct CDR3 sequences, approximately 15% seen once. The specimen was PBMCs, mostly from graft donor cells, collected 360 days after TCRalphabeta/CD19-depleted stem cell transplant. These receptors came from a male patient between 5 and 17 years old who had a stem cell transplant for acute lymphoblastic leukemia, so the T cells may come from the graft donor.

The table lists this clonotype with many counts. The chain has TRBV4-2 and TRBJ2-7; 8 bases agree with TRBD2. This CDR3 contains 16 residues. V was pared by 4 bases and J by 3 bases, with 11 bases of the junction left unmatched. Germline V gene lookup returns CDR1 LGHNA and CDR2 YNFKEQ. The CDR3 is CASSPVRGGRIYEQYF. Written as DNA, the CDR3 is TGTGCCAGCAGCCCCGTAAGGGGCGGGAGGATCTACGAGCAGTACTTC.

At least ten counts were recorded for this clonotype. The chain is built from TRBV5-1 and TRBJ2-7; possible D gene TRBD2, 5 bases. The CDR3 loop spans 16 amino acids. The V and J ends lost 0 bases and 4 bases respectively, with 17 bases between them. Germline CDR1 is SGHRS and CDR2 is YFSETQ. CDR3: CASSLAGGSAEYEQYF. CDR3 DNA: TGCGCCAGCAGCTTGGCCGGCGGTAGCGCTGAGTACGAGCAGTACTTC. The full variable domain, its missing parts supplied by reference TRBV5-1 and TRBJ2-7, is KAGVTQTPRYLIKTRGQQVTLSCSPISGHRSVSWYQQTPGQGLQFLFEYFSETQRNKGNFPGRFSGRQFSNSRSEMNVSTLELGDSALYLCASSLAGGSAEYEQYFGPGTRLTVT.

The count of this clonotype is one. One junction end disagrees with the germline gene, perhaps due to a read error. V usage is TRBV4-1 and J usage is TRBJ2-7, with a tentative D call TRBD1 (5 bases). Germline-derived CDR1 and CDR2 are MGHRA and YSYEKL. The CDR3 consists of 14 residues. DNA of the CDR3: TGCGCCAGCAGTCAAGGCCCAGGGCACTACGAGCAGTACTTC. Translated, it gives CASSQGPGHYEQYF.

This chain joins TRBV7-8 and TRBJ2-1; 7 bases are a match to TRBD1. Germline V lookup: CDR1 SGHVS, CDR2 FQNEAQ. The CDR3 has 19 residues. J gave up 5 bases and V 6 bases, and 22 bases lay outside the gene matches. The CDR3 DNA is TGTGCCAGCAGGGACCGACAGGGAGTGGAGACCCTTGCTAACAATGAGCAGTTCTTC. Translating gives CASRDRQGVETLANNEQFF.

The chain employs TRBV12-5 and TRBJ1-1; no clear D. The CDR3 length is 15 residues. V was cut by 0 bases and J by 1 base, with 9 bases left in between. The germline gives CDR1 LGHNT, CDR2 FRNRAP. The CDR3 sequence: CASGLVMLWNTEAFF. DNA of the CDR3: TGTGCTAGTGGTTTGGTAATGTTGTGGAACACTGAAGCTTTCTTT.

The sample holds many counts of this clonotype. The chain joins TRBV10-3 to TRBJ2-1, with D perhaps assigned TRBD1 or TRBD2 (5 bases each). Germline V CDR1 and CDR2: ENHRY, SYGVKD. This CDR3 has 13 amino acids. V was pared by 10 bases and J by 3 bases, with 13 bases between. The CDR3 nucleotides are TGTGCCACAGGGAGCGCAAACTACAATGAGCAGTTCTTC. Its protein is CATGSANYNEQFF.

V usage is TRBV3-1 and J usage is TRBJ2-1, with D tentatively TRBD2 (6 bases). The CDR3 is made up of 17 amino acids. Germline CDR1 and CDR2: LGHDT and YNNKEL (reference sequence). V lost 2 bases, J lost 2 bases, and 16 bases lay in between. The CDR3 DNA reads TGTGCCAGCAGCCAACGAGGGGCATGGAGGGCCTACAATGAGCAGTTCTTC. Its protein product is CASSQRGAWRAYNEQFF.

This chain links TRBV29-1 with TRBJ1-2; tentative D call: TRBD1 (6 bases). The V gene lost 2 bases and the J gene lost 2 bases, with 24 bases spanning the gap. The CDR3 runs to 18 residues. Germline CDR1 SQVTM, CDR2 ANQGSEA. In DNA form, the CDR3 reads TGCAGCGTTGAATTCACACAGGGACACGGTGTTTCAAACTATGGCTACACCTTC. Translating gives CSVEFTQGHGVSNYGYTF.

This chain connects TRBV20-1 to TRBJ2-2; no firm D call. The CDR3 has 11 amino acids. The germline V and J ends were trimmed by 6 bases and 5 bases, with 7 bases remaining between them. CDR1 is DFQATT and CDR2 is SNEGSKA in the germline V gene (reference sequence). CDR3 protein: CSAIKTGELFF. For the CDR3, the DNA is TGCAGTGCCATAAAGACCGGGGAGCTGTTTTTT.